This is a list of T cell receptor beta chains from one sample in a study of beta chain features in type 1 diabetes. Here immunoSEQ multiplex PCR was the method, and the copy in TCRdb shows in-frame clones only, minus some. The data hold about 340,000 clones, with around 8% observed a single time. The sequencing input was central memory CD4+ T cells from blood. These receptors were collected from a woman between 18 and 29 years old in good health. CDR3s include the opening cysteine and the closing phenylalanine or tryptophan. The D gene is left open where the match is weak. A row's size may be missing; if present it is once, few, many or a size class.

j_call: TRBJ2-4; clone_size: -; d_call: -; v_call: TRBV28; cdr3_nt: TGTGCCAGCAGTTTCCCGGTAGGGCTAGCCAAAAACATTCAGTACTTC; cdr3_aa: CASSFPVGLAKNIQYF
j_call: TRBJ2-1; clone_size: -; d_call: -; v_call: TRBV7-2; cdr3_nt: TGTGCCAGCAGCCTCGATCCGACATACAATGAGCAGTTCTTC; cdr3_aa: CASSLDPTYNEQFF
j_call: TRBJ2-1; clone_size: -; d_call: TRBD2; v_call: TRBV19; cdr3_nt: TGTGCCAGTAGTATAGATCGGCGCGGGAGTGAGCAGTTCTTC; cdr3_aa: CASSIDRRGSEQFF
j_call: TRBJ2-1; clone_size: -; d_call: -; v_call: TRBV7-3; cdr3_nt: TGTGCCAGCAGCACCCTAGGGGATGAGCAGTTCTTC; cdr3_aa: CASSTLGDEQFF
j_call: TRBJ2-2; clone_size: many; d_call: -; v_call: TRBV18; cdr3_nt: TGTGCCAGCTCACTCTCCGTGACCGGGGAGCTGTTTTTT; cdr3_aa: CASSLSVTGELFF
j_call: TRBJ1-5; clone_size: -; d_call: -; v_call: TRBV27; cdr3_nt: TGTGCCAGCAGTTTATCGTTTGGGCAGCCCCAGCATTTT; cdr3_aa: CASSLSFGQPQHF
j_call: TRBJ1-5; clone_size: -; d_call: -; v_call: TRBV9; cdr3_nt: TGTGCCAGCAGCCGGGACTCTAGCAATCAGCCCCAGCATTTT; cdr3_aa: CASSRDSSNQPQHF
j_call: TRBJ2-7; clone_size: few; d_call: TRBD1; v_call: TRBV5-6; cdr3_nt: TGTGCCAGCAGCCAAAGCCTCGGGACAGCAGGTTACGAGCAGTACTTC; cdr3_aa: CASSQSLGTAGYEQYF
j_call: TRBJ2-7; clone_size: few; d_call: TRBD2; v_call: TRBV6-5; cdr3_nt: TGTGCCAGCTTCCCCGCGGGAGGCCACGAGCAGTACTTC; cdr3_aa: CASFPAGGHEQYF
j_call: TRBJ2-1; clone_size: many; d_call: -; v_call: TRBV5-1; cdr3_nt: TGCGCCAGCAACCAAGGGGCGGGATTGTACAATGAGCAGTTCTTC; cdr3_aa: CASNQGAGLYNEQFF
j_call: TRBJ2-7; clone_size: -; d_call: TRBD1; v_call: TRBV18; cdr3_nt: TGTGCCAGCTCACCAGCAGGGGGCCGCAACGAGCAGTACTTC; cdr3_aa: CASSPAGGRNEQYF
j_call: TRBJ2-3; clone_size: few; d_call: TRBD2; v_call: TRBV6-1; cdr3_nt: TGTGCCAGTCGCCCGGGGGGACGCACAGATACGCAGTATTTT; cdr3_aa: CASRPGGRTDTQYF
j_call: TRBJ2-3; clone_size: many; d_call: -; v_call: TRBV19; cdr3_nt: TGTGCCAGTAGTATAGCTTTGGGATCGGATACGCAGTATTTT; cdr3_aa: CASSIALGSDTQYF